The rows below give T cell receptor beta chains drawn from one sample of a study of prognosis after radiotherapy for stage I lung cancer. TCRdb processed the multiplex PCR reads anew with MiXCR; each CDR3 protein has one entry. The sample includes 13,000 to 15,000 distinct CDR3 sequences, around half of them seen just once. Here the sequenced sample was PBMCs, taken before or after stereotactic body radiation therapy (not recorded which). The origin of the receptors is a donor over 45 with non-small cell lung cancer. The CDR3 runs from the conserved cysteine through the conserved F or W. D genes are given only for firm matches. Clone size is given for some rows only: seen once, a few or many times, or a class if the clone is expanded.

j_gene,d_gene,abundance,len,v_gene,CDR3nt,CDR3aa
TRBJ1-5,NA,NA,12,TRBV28,TGTGCCAGCACCGCAGGGGAACAGCCCCAGCATTTT,CASTAGEQPQHF
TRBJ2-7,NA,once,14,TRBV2,TGTGCCAGCATTGACCGATCGGGAGATTTCGAGCAGTACTTC,CASIDRSGDFEQYF
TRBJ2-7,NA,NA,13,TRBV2,TGTGCCAGCCTCCGGGACGGCTGGTACGAGCAGTACTTC,CASLRDGWYEQYF
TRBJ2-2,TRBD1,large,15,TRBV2,TGTGCCAGCAGTGAGGGACAGGTGATGCCCGGGGAGCTGTTTTTT,CASSEGQVMPGELFF
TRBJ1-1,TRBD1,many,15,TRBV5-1,TGCGCCAGCAGCTTGGGACAGGGGTGGAACACTGAAGCTTTCTTT,CASSLGQGWNTEAFF
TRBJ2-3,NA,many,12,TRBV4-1,TGCGCCAGCAGCCAGGAAACAGATACGCAGTATTTT,CASSQETDTQYF
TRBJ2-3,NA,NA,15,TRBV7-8,TGTGCCAGCATCTTCTGGCAGGGTATCACAGATACGCAGTATTTT,CASIFWQGITDTQYF
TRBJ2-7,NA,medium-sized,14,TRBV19,TGTGCCAGTAGTACTTCTGGGGACCAGGACGAGCAGTACTTC,CASSTSGDQDEQYF
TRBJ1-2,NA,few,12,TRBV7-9,TGTGCCAGCTCACGACGAGACTATGGCTACACCTTC,CASSRRDYGYTF
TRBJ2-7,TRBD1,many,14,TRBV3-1,TGTGCCAGCAGCCCTTACGGACAGGGGGGCGAGCAGTACTTC,CASSPYGQGGEQYF
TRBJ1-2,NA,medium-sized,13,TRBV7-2,TGTGCCAGCAGCGCCACAACTAACTATGGCTACACCTTC,CASSATTNYGYTF
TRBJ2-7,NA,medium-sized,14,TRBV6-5,TGTGCCAGCAGTTTAGGCGGCAGGGGTAACGAGCAGTACTTC,CASSLGGRGNEQYF
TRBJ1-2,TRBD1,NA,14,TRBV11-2,TGTGCCAGCAGCCCTAGTGGACAGGGGTTTGGCTACACCTTC,CASSPSGQGFGYTF
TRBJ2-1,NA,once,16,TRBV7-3,TGTGTCAGCAGCTTAAACCCTAGGGGGGGGGCCGATGAGCAGTTCTTC,CVSSLNPRGGADEQFF
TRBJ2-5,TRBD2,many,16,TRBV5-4,TGTGCCAGCAGCCTGACTAGCGGGAGCCTACATGGGACCCAGTACTTC,CASSLTSGSLHGTQYF